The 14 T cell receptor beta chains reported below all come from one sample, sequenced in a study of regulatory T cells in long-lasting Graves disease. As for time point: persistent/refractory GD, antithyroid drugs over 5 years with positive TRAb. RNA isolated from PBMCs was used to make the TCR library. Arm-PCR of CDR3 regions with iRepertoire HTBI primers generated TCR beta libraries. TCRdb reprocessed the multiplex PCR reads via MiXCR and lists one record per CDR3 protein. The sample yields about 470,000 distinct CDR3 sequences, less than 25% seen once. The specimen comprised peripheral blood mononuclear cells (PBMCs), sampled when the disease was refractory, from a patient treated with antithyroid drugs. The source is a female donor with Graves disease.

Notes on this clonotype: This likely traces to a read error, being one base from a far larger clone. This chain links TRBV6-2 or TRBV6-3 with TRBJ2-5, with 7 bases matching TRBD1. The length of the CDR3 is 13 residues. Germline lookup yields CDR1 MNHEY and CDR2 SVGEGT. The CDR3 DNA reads TGTGCCAGCAGCTCGACAGGGAGCGAGACCCAGCACTTC. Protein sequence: CASSSTGSETQHF.

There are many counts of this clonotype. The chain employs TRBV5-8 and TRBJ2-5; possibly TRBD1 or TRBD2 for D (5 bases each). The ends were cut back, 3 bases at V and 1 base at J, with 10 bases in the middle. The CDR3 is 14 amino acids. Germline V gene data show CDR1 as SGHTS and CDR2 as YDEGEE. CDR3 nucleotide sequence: TGTGCCAGCAGCTGGGGGAGTCTCCAAGAGACCCAGTACTTC. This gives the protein CASSWGSLQETQYF.

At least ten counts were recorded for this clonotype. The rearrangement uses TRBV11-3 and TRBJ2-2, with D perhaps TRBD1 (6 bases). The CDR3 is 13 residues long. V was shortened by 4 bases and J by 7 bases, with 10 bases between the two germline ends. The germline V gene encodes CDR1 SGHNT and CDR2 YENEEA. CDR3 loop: CASSYRGHGELFF. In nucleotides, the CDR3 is TGTGCCAGCAGCTACCGGGGACACGGGGAGCTGTTTTTT.

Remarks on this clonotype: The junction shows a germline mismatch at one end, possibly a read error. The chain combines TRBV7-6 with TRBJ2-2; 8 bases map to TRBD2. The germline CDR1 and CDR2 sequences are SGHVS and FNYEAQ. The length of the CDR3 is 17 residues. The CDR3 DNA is TGTGCTAGCAGCTTAGCGCTGGGACTAGGGAACACCGGGGAGCTGTTTTTT. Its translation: CASSLALGLGNTGELFF.

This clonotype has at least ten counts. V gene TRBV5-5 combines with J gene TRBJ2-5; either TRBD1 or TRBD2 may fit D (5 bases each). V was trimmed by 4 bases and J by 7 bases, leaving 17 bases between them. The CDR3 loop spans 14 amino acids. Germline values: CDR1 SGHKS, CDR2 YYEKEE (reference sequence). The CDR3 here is CASSPARDEGTQYF. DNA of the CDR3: TGTGCCAGCAGCCCCGCCCGGGACGAGGGGACCCAGTACTTC.

The CDR3 DNA follows: TGTGCCAGCAGCCAGTTGGGACAGGGGTCCCCCTACGAGCAGTACTTC. Protein product: CASSQLGQGSPYEQYF. The gene calls are TRBV14 and TRBJ2-7; 10 nucleotides agree with TRBD1. The germline CDR1 and CDR2 sequences are SGHDN and FVKESK. The CDR3 loop spans 16 amino acids. The V gene end was trimmed by 3 bases and the J gene end by 2 bases; junction bases not matched to a gene: 7.

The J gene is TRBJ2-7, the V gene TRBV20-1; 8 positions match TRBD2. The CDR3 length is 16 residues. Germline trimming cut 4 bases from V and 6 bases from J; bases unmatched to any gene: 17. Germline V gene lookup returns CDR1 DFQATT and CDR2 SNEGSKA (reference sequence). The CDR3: CSATPQVAGSPLEQYF. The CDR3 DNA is TGCAGTGCTACCCCCCAGGTAGCGGGATCCCCTCTCGAGCAGTACTTC.

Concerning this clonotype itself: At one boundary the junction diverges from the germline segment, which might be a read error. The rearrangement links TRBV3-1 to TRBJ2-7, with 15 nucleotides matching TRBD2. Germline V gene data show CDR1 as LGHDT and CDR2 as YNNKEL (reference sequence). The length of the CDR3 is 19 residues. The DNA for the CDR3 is TGTGCCAGCAGCGGGCGAGCGGGGACTAGCGGGAGGATCTCCTACGAGCAGCACTTC. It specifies CASSGRAGTSGRISYEQHF.

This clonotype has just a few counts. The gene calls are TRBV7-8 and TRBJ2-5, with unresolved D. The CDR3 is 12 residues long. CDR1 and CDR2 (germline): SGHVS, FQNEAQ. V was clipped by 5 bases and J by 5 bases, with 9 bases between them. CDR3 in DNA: TGTGCCAGCAGCCTGACGGTCGAGACCCAGTACTTC. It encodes CASSLTVETQYF.

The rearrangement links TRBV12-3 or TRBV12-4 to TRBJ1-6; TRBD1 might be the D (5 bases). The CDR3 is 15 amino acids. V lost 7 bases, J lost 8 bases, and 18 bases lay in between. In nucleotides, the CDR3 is TGTGCCAGCATTCAGGGTCTTAATCCTTATTCACCCCTCCACTTT. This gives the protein CASIQGLNPYSPLHF.

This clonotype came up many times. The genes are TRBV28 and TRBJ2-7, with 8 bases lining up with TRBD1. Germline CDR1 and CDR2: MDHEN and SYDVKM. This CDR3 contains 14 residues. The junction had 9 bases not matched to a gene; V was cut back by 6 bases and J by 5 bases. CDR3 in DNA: TGTGCCAGCAGCCTTCTGGGCAGGGGGCACGAGCAGTACTTC. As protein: CASSLLGRGHEQYF.

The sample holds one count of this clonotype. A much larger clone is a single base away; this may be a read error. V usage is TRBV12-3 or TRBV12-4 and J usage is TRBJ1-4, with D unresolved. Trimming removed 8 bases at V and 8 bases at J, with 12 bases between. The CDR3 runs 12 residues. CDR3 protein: CASGLKGEKLFF. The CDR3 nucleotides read TGTGCCAGCGGCCTAAAGGGCGAAAAACTGTTTTTT.

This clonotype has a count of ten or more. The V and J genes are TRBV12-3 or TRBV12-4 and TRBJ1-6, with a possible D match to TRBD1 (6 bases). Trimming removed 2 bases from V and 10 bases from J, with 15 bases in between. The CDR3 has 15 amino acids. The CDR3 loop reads CASSLIVGGDSPLHF. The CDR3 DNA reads TGTGCCAGCAGTTTAATAGTGGGGGGCGACTCACCCCTCCACTTT.

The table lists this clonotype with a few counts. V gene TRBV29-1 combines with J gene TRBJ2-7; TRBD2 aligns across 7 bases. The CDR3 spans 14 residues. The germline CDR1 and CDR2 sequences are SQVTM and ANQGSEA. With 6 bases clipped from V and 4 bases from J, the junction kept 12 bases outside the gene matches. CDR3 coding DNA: TGCAGCGTGGGGCTCCTAGCGGAATCGTACGAGCAGTACTTC. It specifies CSVGLLAESYEQYF.